The following is a TCR beta chain sequence with its context. The antigen remains unidentified. Germline-derived CDR1 and CDR2 are MNHNS and SASEGT. V gave up 6 bases and J gave up 1 base; unmatched junction bases: 8. There are 15 residues in the CDR3. Using immunoSEQ multiplex PCR, the repertoire was profiled, and TCRdb retains in-frame clones only, with some absent. The sample has fewer than 35,000 clones; 80% to 90% are singletons. This sample was taken from a study of regulatory and conventional T cells in RAG deficiency. Findings and limits, study-wide: Patient subsets had shorter CDR3s; Omenn Treg-Tconv overlap exceeded 80%.

This same sample was also taken into another study, of regulatory T cells. That source reports: Primers: 52 TRBV forward and 13 TRBJ reverse.

The chain carries TRBV6-1 and TRBJ1-2, with 7 bases aligning to TRBD1. Sequencing was performed on CD8+ T cells sorted from blood. The clonotype was recovered from a human donor in good health. The CDR3 loop is CASSQGQAVNYGYTF. CDR3 DNA sequence: TGTGCCAGCAGCCAAGGACAGGCAGTTAACTATGGCTACACCTTC.